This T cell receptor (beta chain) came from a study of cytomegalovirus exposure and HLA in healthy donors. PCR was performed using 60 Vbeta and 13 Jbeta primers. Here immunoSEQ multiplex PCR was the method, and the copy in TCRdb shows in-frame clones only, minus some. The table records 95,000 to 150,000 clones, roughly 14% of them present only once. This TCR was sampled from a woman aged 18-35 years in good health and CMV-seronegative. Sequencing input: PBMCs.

The CDR3 sequence: CASSQTGAGEQFF. The CDR3 nucleotides read TGTGCCAGCAGTCAGACAGGGGCCGGTGAGCAGTTCTTC. V is TRBV2 and J is TRBJ2-1, with 8 bases fitting TRBD1. J lost 9 bases, V lost 5 bases, and 6 bases had no gene match. CDR1 and CDR2 from the germline V gene are SNHLY and FYNNEI. The CDR3 sequence is 13 residues long.